The present TCR beta chain was sequenced within a study of blood T cells in healthy people across ages. Trimming cost V 5 bases and J 4 bases; bases outside gene matches: 9. The V gene's germline CDR1 is SGHTA and CDR2 FQGNSA. The CDR3 consists of 15 residues. A second PCR, run for roughly 7 to 12 cycles, used a sample-barcoded 5' primer plus a J-beta primer mix. TCRdb passed the 5' RACE reads through MiXCR, listing each CDR3 protein once. Of 650,000 to 700,000 distinct CDR3 sequences in the sample, roughly 30% were seen once. Regarding this clonotype: Its antigen is unknown.

General study findings and limits: Diversity of TCR beta correlated strongly with naive T cell percentage. Versus aged donors, long-lived donors had higher diversity and more naive CD4+ cells.

No fewer than 7 million PBMCs went into each sample. The receptor was isolated from a woman older than 75 in good health. Specimen: blood. The chain has TRBV7-2 and TRBJ2-3; 7 positions match TRBD2. In nucleotides, the CDR3 is TGTGCCAGCAGCCAACTAGCGACCAGCCCAGATACGCAGTATTTT. Translating it yields CASSQLATSPDTQYF.